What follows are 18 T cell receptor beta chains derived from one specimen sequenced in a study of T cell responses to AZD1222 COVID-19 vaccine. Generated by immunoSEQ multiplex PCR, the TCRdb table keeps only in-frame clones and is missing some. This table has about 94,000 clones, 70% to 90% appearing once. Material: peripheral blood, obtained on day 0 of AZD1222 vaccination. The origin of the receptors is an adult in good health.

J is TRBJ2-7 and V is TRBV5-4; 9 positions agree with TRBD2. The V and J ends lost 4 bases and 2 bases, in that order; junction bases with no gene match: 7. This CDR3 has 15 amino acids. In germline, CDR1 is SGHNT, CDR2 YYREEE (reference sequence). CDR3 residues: CASSRMGLAAYEQYF. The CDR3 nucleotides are TGTGCCAGCAGCCGGATGGGACTAGCCGCCTACGAGCAGTACTTC.

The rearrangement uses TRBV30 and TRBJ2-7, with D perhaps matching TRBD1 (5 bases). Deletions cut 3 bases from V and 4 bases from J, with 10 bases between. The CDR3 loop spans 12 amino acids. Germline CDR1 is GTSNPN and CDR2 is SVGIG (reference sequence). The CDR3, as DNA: TGTGCCTGGAGGCAGGGCCCATACGAGCAGTACTTC. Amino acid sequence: CAWRQGPYEQYF.

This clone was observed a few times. The CDR3 coding sequence is TGTGCCAGCAGCTTAGCGCGGGGCAACAATCAGCCCCAGCATTTT. This gives the protein CASSLARGNNQPQHF. The J gene is TRBJ1-5, the V gene TRBV7-8; perhaps TRBD1 as D (5 bases). V was cut by 0 bases and J by 3 bases, with 9 bases left in between. CDR1 is SGHVS, CDR2 FQNEAQ, per germline. This CDR3 contains 15 residues.

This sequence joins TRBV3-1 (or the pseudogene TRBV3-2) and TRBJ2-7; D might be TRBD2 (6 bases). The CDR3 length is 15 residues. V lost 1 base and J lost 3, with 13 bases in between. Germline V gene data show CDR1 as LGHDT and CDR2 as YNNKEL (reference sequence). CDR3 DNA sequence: TGTGCCAGCAGCCAAGCGTGGGACTCATACTACGAGCAGTACTTC. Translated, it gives CASSQAWDSYYEQYF.

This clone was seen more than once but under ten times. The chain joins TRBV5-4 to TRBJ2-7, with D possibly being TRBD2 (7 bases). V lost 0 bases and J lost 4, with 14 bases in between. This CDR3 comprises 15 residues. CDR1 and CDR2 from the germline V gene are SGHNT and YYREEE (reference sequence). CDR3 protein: CASSLAGGLGYEQYF. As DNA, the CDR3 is TGTGCCAGCAGCTTGGCCGGGGGGCTCGGGTACGAGCAGTACTTC.

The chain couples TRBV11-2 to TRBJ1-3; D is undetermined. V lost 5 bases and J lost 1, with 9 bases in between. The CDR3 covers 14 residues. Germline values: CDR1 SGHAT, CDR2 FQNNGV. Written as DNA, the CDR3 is TGTGCCAGCAGCCTCGTTAGGTCTGGAAACACCATATATTTT. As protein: CASSLVRSGNTIYF.

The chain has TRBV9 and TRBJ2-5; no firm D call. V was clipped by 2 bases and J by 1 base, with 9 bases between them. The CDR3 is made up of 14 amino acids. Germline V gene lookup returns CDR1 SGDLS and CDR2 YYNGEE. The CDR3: CASSVGGPQETQYF. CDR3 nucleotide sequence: TGTGCCAGCAGCGTCGGTGGACCCCAAGAGACCCAGTACTTC.

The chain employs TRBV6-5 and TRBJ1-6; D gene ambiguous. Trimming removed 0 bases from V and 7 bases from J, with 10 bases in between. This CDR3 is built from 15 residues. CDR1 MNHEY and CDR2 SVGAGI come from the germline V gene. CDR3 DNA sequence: TGTGCCAGCAGTTACTCGCGGGGTTTCAATTCACCCCTCCACTTT. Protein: CASSYSRGFNSPLHF.

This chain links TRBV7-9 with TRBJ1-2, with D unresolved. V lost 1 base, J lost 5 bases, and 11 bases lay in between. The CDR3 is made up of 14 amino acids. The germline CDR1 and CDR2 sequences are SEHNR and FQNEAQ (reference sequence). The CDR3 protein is CASSLDSSTYGYTF. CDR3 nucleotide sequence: TGTGCCAGCAGCTTAGACAGCTCGACGTATGGCTACACCTTC.

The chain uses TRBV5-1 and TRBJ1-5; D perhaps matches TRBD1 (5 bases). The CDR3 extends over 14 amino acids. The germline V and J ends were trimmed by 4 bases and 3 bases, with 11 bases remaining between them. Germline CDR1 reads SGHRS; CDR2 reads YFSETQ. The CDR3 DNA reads TGCGCCAGCAGCACAGGAACCAACAATCAGCCCCAGCATTTT. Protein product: CASSTGTNNQPQHF.

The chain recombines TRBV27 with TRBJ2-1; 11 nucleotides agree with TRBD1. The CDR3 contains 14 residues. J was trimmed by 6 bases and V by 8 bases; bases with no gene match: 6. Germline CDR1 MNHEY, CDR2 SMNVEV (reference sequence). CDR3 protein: CASRGQGASNEQFF. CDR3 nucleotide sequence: TGTGCCAGCCGTGGACAGGGGGCCTCCAATGAGCAGTTCTTC.

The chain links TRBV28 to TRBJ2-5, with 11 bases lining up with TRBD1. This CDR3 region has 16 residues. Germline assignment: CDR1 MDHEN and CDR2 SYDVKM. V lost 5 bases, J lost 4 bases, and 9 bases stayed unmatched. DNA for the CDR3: TGTGCCAGCAGTCTGATCCCCGGGACAGGGGGAGAGACCCAGTACTTC. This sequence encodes CASSLIPGTGGETQYF.

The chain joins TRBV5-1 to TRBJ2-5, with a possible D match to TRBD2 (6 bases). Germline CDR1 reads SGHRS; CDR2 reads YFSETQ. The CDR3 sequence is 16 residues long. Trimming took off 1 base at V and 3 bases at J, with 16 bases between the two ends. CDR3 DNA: TGCGCCAGCAGCTTGCTATCCGGGACGGGGGAAGAGACCCAGTACTTC. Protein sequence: CASSLLSGTGEETQYF.

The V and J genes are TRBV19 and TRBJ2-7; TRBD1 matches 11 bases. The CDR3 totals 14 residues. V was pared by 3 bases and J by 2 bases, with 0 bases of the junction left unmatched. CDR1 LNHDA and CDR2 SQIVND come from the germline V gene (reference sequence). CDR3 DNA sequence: TGTGCCAGTAGTATGGGACAGGGGGCCTACGAGCAGTACTTC. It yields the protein CASSMGQGAYEQYF.

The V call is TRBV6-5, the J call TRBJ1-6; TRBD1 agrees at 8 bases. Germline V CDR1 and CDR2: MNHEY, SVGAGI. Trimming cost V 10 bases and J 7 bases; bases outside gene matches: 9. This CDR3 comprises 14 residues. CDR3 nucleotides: TGTGCCACCACAGGGGGGCAGGGGAATTCACCCCTCCACTTT. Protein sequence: CATTGGQGNSPLHF.

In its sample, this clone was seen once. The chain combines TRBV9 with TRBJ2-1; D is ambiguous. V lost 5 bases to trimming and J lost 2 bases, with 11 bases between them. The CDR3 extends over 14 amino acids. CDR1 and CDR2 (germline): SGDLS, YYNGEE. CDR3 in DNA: TGTGCCAGCAGTCCCCGGGTGGCCTACAATGAGCAGTTCTTC. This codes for CASSPRVAYNEQFF.

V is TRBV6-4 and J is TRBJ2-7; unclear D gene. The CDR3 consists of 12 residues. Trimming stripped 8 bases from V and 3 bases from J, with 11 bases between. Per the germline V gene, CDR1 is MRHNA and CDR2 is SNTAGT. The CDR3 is CASATQNYEQYF. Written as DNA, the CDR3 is TGTGCCAGCGCTACTCAGAACTACGAGCAGTACTTC.

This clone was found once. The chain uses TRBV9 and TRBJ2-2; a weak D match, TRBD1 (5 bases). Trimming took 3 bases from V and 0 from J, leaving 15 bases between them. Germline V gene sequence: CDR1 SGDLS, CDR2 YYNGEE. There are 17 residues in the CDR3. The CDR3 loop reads CASSAPRESANTGELFF. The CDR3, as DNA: TGTGCCAGCAGCGCCCCCAGGGAATCGGCGAACACCGGGGAGCTGTTTTTT.